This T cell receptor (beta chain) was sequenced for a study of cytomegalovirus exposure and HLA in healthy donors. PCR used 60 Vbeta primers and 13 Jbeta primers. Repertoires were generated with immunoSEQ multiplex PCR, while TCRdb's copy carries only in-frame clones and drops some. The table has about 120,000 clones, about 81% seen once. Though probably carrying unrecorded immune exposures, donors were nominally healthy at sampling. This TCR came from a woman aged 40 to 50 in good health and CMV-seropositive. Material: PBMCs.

CDR3 in DNA: TGTGCCAGCAGTTACTCGGACAGCGCCAATGAGCAGTTCTTC. Protein: CASSYSDSANEQFF. The V and J genes are TRBV6-5 and TRBJ2-1; the D gene is possibly TRBD1 (6 bases). V dropped 0 bases and J dropped 6 bases, with 9 bases sitting between them. This CDR3 is 14 amino acids long. Germline CDR1 and CDR2: MNHEY and SVGAGI.